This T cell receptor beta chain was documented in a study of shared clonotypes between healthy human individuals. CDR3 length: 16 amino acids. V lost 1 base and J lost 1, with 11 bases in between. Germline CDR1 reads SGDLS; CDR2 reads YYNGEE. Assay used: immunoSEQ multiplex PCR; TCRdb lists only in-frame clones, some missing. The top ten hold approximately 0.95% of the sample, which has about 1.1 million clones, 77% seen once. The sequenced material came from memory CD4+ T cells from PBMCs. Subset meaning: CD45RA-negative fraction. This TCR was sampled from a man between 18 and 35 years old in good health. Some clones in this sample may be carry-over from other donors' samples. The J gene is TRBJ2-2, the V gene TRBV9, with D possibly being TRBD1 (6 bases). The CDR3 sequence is CASSVRGRGNTGELFF. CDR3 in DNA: TGTGCCAGCAGCGTAAGGGGGAGAGGGAACACCGGGGAGCTGTTTTTT. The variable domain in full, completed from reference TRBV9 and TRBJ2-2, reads DSGVTQTPKHLITATGQRVTLRCSPRSGDLSVYWYQQSLDQGLQFLIQYYNGEERAKGNILERFSAQQFPDLHSELNLSSLELGDSALYFCASSVRGRGNTGELFFGEGSRLTVL.